These T cell receptor beta chains were read from a single sample in a study of blood T cell repertoires in COVID-19. The method was immunoSEQ multiplex PCR; TCRdb's version includes in-frame clones alone and lacks a portion of them. The table lists about 260,000 clones, around 89% of them singletons. The specimen sequenced was peripheral blood. All receptors come from a woman aged 40 to 49 with acute or convalescent COVID-19. The CDR3 runs from the conserved cysteine through the conserved F or W. A D gene is named only where the DNA matches it firmly. A clone size is listed for some rows: how often the clone was seen (once, few, many), or a class if it is expanded.

>TRBV18|-|TRBJ2-3|TRBD2|18
TGTGCCAGCTCACCACATTTCAGGGCTAGCGGTGCCACAGATACGCAGTATTTT
CASSPHFRASGATDTQYF
>TRBV18|-|TRBJ2-3|-|16
TGTGCCAGCTCACCACATCCCCTAGCGCGCACAGATACGCAGTATTTT
CASSPHPLARTDTQYF
>TRBV3-1/TRBV3-2|-|TRBJ1-1|TRBD1|14
TGTGCCAGCAGCCCCGGACAGGGAGGCGCTGAAGCTTTCTTT
CASSPGQGGAEAFF
>TRBV6-1|-|TRBJ1-2|TRBD1|15
TGTGCCAGCAGTGAACGGGACAGCAATTACTATGGCTACACCTTC
CASSERDSNYYGYTF
>TRBV3-1/TRBV3-2|-|TRBJ1-3|-|19
TGTGCCAGCAGCCCAGGGCCCTATAGAGGCAGGGCACCTGGAAACACCATATATTTT
CASSPGPYRGRAPGNTIYF
>TRBV5-6|-|TRBJ1-6|TRBD1|18
TGTGCCAGCAGCGTCGAGAGGGGGCTAGGCTCCTATAATTCACCCCTCCACTTT
CASSVERGLGSYNSPLHF
>TRBV4-1|-|TRBJ1-5|-|15
TGCGCCAGCAGCCAAGATAGGGGATTCAATCAGCCCCAGCATTTT
CASSQDRGFNQPQHF
>TRBV11-2|-|TRBJ2-5|TRBD2|13
TGTGCCAGCAGCTTTTACGGGGGGGAGACCCAGTACTTC
CASSFYGGETQYF
>TRBV5-1|-|TRBJ2-2|TRBD1|16
TGCGCCAGCAGCTTACAGGGGGGAGCGAACACCGGGGAGCTGTTTTTT
CASSLQGGANTGELFF
>TRBV15|-|TRBJ2-1|-|15
TGTGCCACCAGCAGAGATAGGGGTTCCTACAATGAGCAGTTCTTC
CATSRDRGSYNEQFF
>TRBV27|-|TRBJ2-2|-|13
TGTGCCAGCAGTTTATACGGAGCCGGGGAGCTGTTTTTT
CASSLYGAGELFF
>TRBV14|-|TRBJ1-2|TRBD1|15
TGTGCCAGCAGCCCCAGACAGGGGGCGGAATATGGCTACACCTTC
CASSPRQGAEYGYTF
>TRBV9|-|TRBJ1-1|-|15
TGTGCCAGCAGCCCTATCGGGGGGGTGAGCACTGAAGCTTTCTTT
CASSPIGGVSTEAFF
>TRBV19|-|TRBJ2-3|-|12
TGTGCCAGTAGTACAGTACTCGGGACGCAGTATTTT
CASSTVLGTQYF
>TRBV4-1|-|TRBJ1-2|TRBD1|14
TGCGCCAGCAGCCAAGGACAGGGGGCGGTTGGCTACACCTTC
CASSQGQGAVGYTF
>TRBV6-2/TRBV6-3|-|TRBJ2-1|TRBD2|16
TGTGCCAGCAGCCAAAAAGCGGGAAAACGACACAATGAGCAGTTCTTC
CASSQKAGKRHNEQFF
>TRBV28|-|TRBJ1-2|TRBD1|13
TGTGCCAGCGGGACAGCCCAAGGCTATGGCTACACCTTC
CASGTAQGYGYTF
>TRBV6-5|-|TRBJ1-1|TRBD1|14
TGTGCCAGCAGTCCGGACAGGGTGGTCACTGAAGCTTTCTTT
CASSPDRVVTEAFF
>TRBV13|-|TRBJ1-1|TRBD1|16
TGTGCCAGCAGCTTAAGGACAGGGTACATGAACACTGAAGCTTTCTTT
CASSLRTGYMNTEAFF
>TRBV6-4|-|TRBJ2-3|TRBD2|16
TGTGCCAGCAGTGAGAAGTCCGGGGGGGCAGTAGATACGCAGTATTTT
CASSEKSGGAVDTQYF
>TRBV24-1|-|TRBJ1-2|TRBD1|14
TGTGCCACCAGTGATCGGACAGGGGGATATGGCTACACCTTC
CATSDRTGGYGYTF
>TRBV2|once|TRBJ1-5|-|17
TGTGCCAGCAGTGAGTTGTTCCAGGGGTTTAGCAATCAGCCCCAGCATTTT
CASSELFQGFSNQPQHF
>TRBV19|-|TRBJ1-2|-|13
TGTGCCAGTAGTAATTCCGGCGGCTATGGCTACACCTTC
CASSNSGGYGYTF
>TRBV10-3|-|TRBJ2-1|TRBD2|15
TGTGCCATCAGTGAGTCTTCTCGGGAGGGCAATGAGCAGTTCTTC
CAISESSREGNEQFF
>TRBV29-1|-|TRBJ1-2|TRBD1|12
TGCAGCGTTGGGATTTCGACAGGGGGCTACACCTTC
CSVGISTGGYTF
>TRBV19|-|TRBJ2-3|TRBD2|15
TGTGCCAGTAGTATGGGCGGGGGGCCAGCAGATACGCAGTATTTT
CASSMGGGPADTQYF
>TRBV27|-|TRBJ2-3|-|17
TGTGCCAGCAGTTTATCGATTTCTGGGGCCGGCACAGATACGCAGTATTTT
CASSLSISGAGTDTQYF
>TRBV7-8|once|TRBJ1-5|-|15
TGTGCCAGCAGCTTAGACAGGTGGGCGGACCAGCCCCAGCATTTT
CASSLDRWADQPQHF
>TRBV10-2|once|TRBJ2-5|TRBD2|15
TGCGCCAGCAGTGGGGGCGGTGGGACTAGGGAGACCCAGTACTTC
CASSGGGGTRETQYF